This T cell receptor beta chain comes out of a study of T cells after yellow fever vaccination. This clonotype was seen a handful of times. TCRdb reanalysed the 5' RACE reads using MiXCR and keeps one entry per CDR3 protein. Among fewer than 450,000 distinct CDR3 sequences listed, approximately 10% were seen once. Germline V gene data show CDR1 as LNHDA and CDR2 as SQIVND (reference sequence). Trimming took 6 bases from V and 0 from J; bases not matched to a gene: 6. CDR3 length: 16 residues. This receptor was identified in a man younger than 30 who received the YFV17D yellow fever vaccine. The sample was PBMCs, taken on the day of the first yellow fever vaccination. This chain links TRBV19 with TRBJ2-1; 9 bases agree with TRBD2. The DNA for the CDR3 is TGTGCCAGTAGAAATATAGCGGGGGTCTCCTACAATGAGCAGTTCTTC. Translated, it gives CASRNIAGVSYNEQFF. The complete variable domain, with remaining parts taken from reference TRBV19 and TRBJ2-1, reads DGGITQSPKYLFRKEGQNVTLSCEQNLNHDAMYWYRQDPGQGLRLIYYSQIVNDFQKGDIAEGYSVSREKKESFPLTVTSAQKNPTAFYLCASRNIAGVSYNEQFFGPGTRLTVL.